The 27 T cell receptor beta chains reported below all come from one sample, sequenced in a study of OX40 agonist ivuxolimab in advanced cancers. This table comes from immunoSEQ multiplex PCR, and its TCRdb copy is limited to in-frame clones, with some not included. Of about 83,000 clones listed, less than 90% were seen once; the top ten hold under 0.75%. Sequenced material: CD4+ or CD8+ T cells sorted from blood, taken in a trial of the OX40 agonist ivuxolimab. Source of these receptors: an adult with an advanced solid tumor such as melanoma, head and neck, liver or kidney cancer.

A few counts support this clone. The chain combines TRBV7-2 with TRBJ1-1; D unresolved. V lost 0 bases, J lost 0 bases, and 5 bases lay in between. Germline V lookup: CDR1 SGHTA, CDR2 FQGNSA. The CDR3 sequence is 14 residues long. The CDR3 reads CASSLAIMNTEAFF. The CDR3 DNA is TGTGCCAGCAGCTTAGCAATCATGAACACTGAAGCTTTCTTT.

This clone has just a few counts. The gene calls are TRBV7-2 and TRBJ2-7; D possibly corresponds to TRBD2 (5 bases). Trimming shortened V by 5 bases and J by 1 base, and 12 bases separated the two germline ends. Germline V gene data show CDR1 as SGHTA and CDR2 as FQGNSA. The CDR3 sequence is 14 residues long. The CDR3 coding sequence is TGTGCCAGCAGCCCACGCCTAGCTTCCTACGAGCAGTACTTC. It encodes CASSPRLASYEQYF.

Regarding this clone: One end of the junction is discordant with germline, which a read error may explain. The V gene is TRBV5-1, the J gene TRBJ2-3; a weak D match, TRBD1 (6 bases). The CDR3 covers 16 residues. Germline V gives CDR1 SGHRS, CDR2 YFSETQ. The CDR3 reads CANSLASTGVPDTQYF. In DNA, the CDR3 is TGCGCCAACAGCTTGGCCTCGACAGGTGTCCCAGATACGCAGTATTTT.

The chain couples TRBV7-8 to TRBJ1-4; no reliable D call. V lost 3 bases to trimming and J lost 4 bases, with 9 bases between them. Germline lookup yields CDR1 SGHVS and CDR2 FQNEAQ. This CDR3 region has 14 residues. CDR3 bases: TGTGCCAGCAGCTTTTTGGGGTTTAATGAAAAACTGTTTTTT. Translation gives CASSFLGFNEKLFF.

This clone was observed a handful of times. This chain links TRBV6-6 with TRBJ2-1, with D possibly called TRBD1 or TRBD2 (5 bases each). Germline CDR1 and CDR2: MNHNY and SVGAGI (reference sequence). The germline V and J ends were trimmed by 7 bases and 4 bases, with 17 bases remaining between them. The CDR3 is 15 residues long. CDR3 region: CASNSPGTGYNEQFF. The CDR3 nucleotides read TGTGCCAGCAATTCCCCCGGGACCGGGTACAATGAGCAGTTCTTC.

This chain connects TRBV6-5 to TRBJ1-5; D uncertain. The ends were cut back, 0 bases at V and 5 bases at J, with 8 bases in the middle. Germline V gives CDR1 MNHEY, CDR2 SVGAGI. This CDR3 is 14 amino acids long. The DNA for the CDR3 is TGTGCCAGCAGTTACTCTGTGTTCGATCAGCCCCAGCATTTT. This codes for CASSYSVFDQPQHF.

The CDR3 region has the DNA TGTGCCAGCTCACCCGTCCCCGGGGAGACCCAGTACTTC. Its protein is CASSPVPGETQYF. The chain carries TRBV18 and TRBJ2-5, with no clear D. Germline V gives CDR1 KGHSH, CDR2 LQKENI. CDR3 size: 13 residues. Trimming left V 3 bases short and J 5 bases short, with 10 bases between. Based on the CDR3 plus reference TRBV18 and TRBJ2-5, the full variable domain is NAGVMQNPRHLVRRRGQEARLRCSPMKGHSHVYWYRQLPEEGLKFMVYLQKENIIDESGMPKERFSAEFPKEGPSILRIQQVVRGDSAAYFCASSPVPGETQYFGPGTRLLVL.

V is TRBV7-2 and J is TRBJ2-7; the D gene is possibly TRBD2 (6 bases). The CDR3 has 17 residues. Looked up from germline, CDR1 is SGHTA and CDR2 is FQGNSA. V shed 4 bases and J shed 4 bases, with 23 bases lying between them. The CDR3: CASSSSGAGNLLYEQYF. DNA for the CDR3: TGTGCCAGCAGCTCGTCGGGCGCGGGGAACCTTTTGTACGAGCAGTACTTC.

The J gene is TRBJ2-5, the V gene TRBV6-5; the D gene is possibly TRBD1 (5 bases). Per germline, CDR1 MNHEY and CDR2 SVGAGI. This CDR3 is built from 13 residues. Trimming left V 8 bases short and J 7 bases short, with 17 bases between. For the CDR3, the DNA is TGTGCCAGCTACCGGACACTGATGGGGACCCAGTACTTC. This encodes CASYRTLMGTQYF.

The chain carries TRBV7-2 and TRBJ2-5, with a weak D call TRBD2 (8 bases). The closer fit of TRBJ2-7 to the DNA end suggests the J call may be wrong. The CDR3 totals 17 residues. CDR1 and CDR2 from the germline V gene are SGHTA and FQGNSA. The CDR3 DNA is TGTGCCAGCAGCTTAGCGCCGGGAGGGGGCGTGGTGAGCGAGCAGTACTTC. Translating gives CASSLAPGGGVVSEQYF.

This chain joins TRBV7-6 and TRBJ2-6, with D perhaps matching TRBD1 or TRBD2 (5 bases each). The CDR3 spans 16 residues. Germline V gives CDR1 SGHVS, CDR2 FNYEAQ. Trimming left V 5 bases short and J 2 bases short, with 13 bases between. The CDR3 nucleotides are TGTGCCAGCAGCCCTACCCGGGGCGCTGGGGCCAACGTCCTGACTTTC. This translates into CASSPTRGAGANVLTF. The full variable domain, its missing parts supplied by reference TRBV7-6 and TRBJ2-6, is GAGVSQSPRYKVTKRGQDVALRCDPISGHVSLYWYRQALGQGPEFLTYFNYEAQQDKSGLPNDRFSAERPEGSISTLTIQRTEQRDSAMYRCASSPTRGAGANVLTFGAGSRLTVL.

The V call is TRBV11-1, the J call TRBJ2-5; TRBD2 agrees at 10 bases. The V segment lost 5 bases and the J segment 9 bases; nucleotides outside the gene matches: 15. This CDR3 comprises 16 residues. Germline V gene data show CDR1 as SGHAT and CDR2 as FQDESV (reference sequence). CDR3 nucleotide sequence: TGTGCCAGCAGCATGGGGACTAGCGCGAGATCCGCGGCCCAGTACTTC. Translation: CASSMGTSARSAAQYF.

This sequence joins TRBV6-6 and TRBJ1-1; 8 bases agree with TRBD1. The J segment lost 3 bases and the V segment lost 6 bases, leaving 6 bases of the junction unmatched. The CDR3 length is 14 residues. Germline CDR1 reads MNHNY; CDR2 reads SVGAGI (reference sequence). The CDR3 spells CASRNQGAHTEAFF. In DNA, the CDR3 is TGTGCCAGCAGGAACCAGGGGGCCCACACTGAAGCTTTCTTT.

This chain's CDR3 is CASSVATIESYNEQFF. The CDR3 DNA sequence: TGTGCCAGCAGCGTAGCTACGATAGAATCCTACAATGAGCAGTTCTTC. V usage is TRBV9 and J usage is TRBJ2-1, with D unresolved. The germline V gene has CDR1 SGDLS and CDR2 YYNGEE. CDR3 length: 16 amino acids. The V end was cut by 0 bases, the J end by 1 base, with 11 bases between.

The CDR3 nucleotides are TGCGCCAGCAGCAGGACTAGCGGGGACCAAGATACGCAGTATTTT. Protein sequence: CASSRTSGDQDTQYF. The genes are TRBV5-1 and TRBJ2-3; TRBD2 matches 12 bases. The V gene's germline CDR1 is SGHRS and CDR2 YFSETQ. The ends lost 4 bases at V and 5 bases at J; junction bases unmatched: 5. This CDR3 region has 15 residues.

V usage is TRBV10-3 and J usage is TRBJ2-3; TRBD1 matches 8 bases. The CDR3 covers 13 residues. The V gene end was trimmed by 6 bases and the J gene end by 1 base; junction bases not matched to a gene: 0. Germline CDR1 is ENHRY and CDR2 is SYGVKD. CDR3 amino acids: CAIRGQGTDTQYF. CDR3 DNA sequence: TGTGCCATCAGGGGACAGGGCACAGATACGCAGTATTTT.

This rearrangement joins TRBV18 to TRBJ1-4; the D is unclear. The V gene's germline CDR1 is KGHSH and CDR2 LQKENI. The CDR3 consists of 14 residues. V lost 5 bases to trimming and J lost 6 bases, with 13 bases between them. CDR3 sequence reads: CASSGLSRDEKLFF. DNA of the CDR3: TGTGCCAGCTCAGGGTTATCTAGAGATGAAAAACTGTTTTTT.

This chain uses TRBV6-1 with TRBJ2-7, with 8 bases fitting TRBD1. Trimming took 6 bases from V and 3 from J; bases not matched to a gene: 4. The germline V gene has CDR1 MNHNS and CDR2 SASEGT. CDR3 length: 13 amino acids. The CDR3 region is CASSWDRIYEQYF. DNA of the CDR3: TGTGCCAGCAGCTGGGACAGGATCTACGAGCAGTACTTC.

The V call is TRBV19, the J call TRBJ2-4, with D perhaps matching TRBD2 (6 bases). Trimming removed 3 bases at V and 2 bases at J, with 14 bases between. The CDR3 extends over 16 amino acids. Germline CDR1 and CDR2: LNHDA and SQIVND (reference sequence). In nucleotides, the CDR3 is TGTGCCAGTAGTATGTGGAGGGTTGAGACCAAAAACATTCAGTACTTC. This gives the protein CASSMWRVETKNIQYF.

The chain joins TRBV16 to TRBJ2-1; D remains unclear. The CDR3 contains 17 residues. Between the trimmed V and J ends, which lost 2 bases and 4 bases, there was a span of 18 bases. Looked up from germline, CDR1 is KGHSY and CDR2 is FQNENV. CDR3 amino acids: CASSQAQVLSVYNEQFF. The CDR3 nucleotides are TGTGCCAGCAGCCAAGCCCAAGTTTTATCAGTTTACAATGAGCAGTTCTTC.

The gene calls are TRBV5-6 and TRBJ1-1; D remains ambiguous. Trimming took 0 bases from V and 0 from J, leaving 3 bases between them. This CDR3 region has 13 residues. Germline V gene lookup returns CDR1 SGHDT and CDR2 YYEEEE. CDR3 sequence: CASSLDLNTEAFF. The CDR3 region has the DNA TGTGCCAGCAGCTTGGACCTGAACACTGAAGCTTTCTTT.

The chain employs TRBV6-1 and TRBJ1-4; 8 bases agree with TRBD1. This CDR3 has 13 residues. V dropped 6 bases and J dropped 8; count of bases not matched to a gene: 5. CDR1 is MNHNS, CDR2 SASEGT, per germline. Here the CDR3 DNA reads TGTGCCAGCAGCCGGACAGGGTGGGAAAAACTGTTTTTT. Translating it yields CASSRTGWEKLFF.

This chain connects TRBV4-3 to TRBJ2-2; 8 bases are a match to TRBD2. The junction had 7 bases not matched to a gene; V was cut back by 0 bases and J by 4 bases. CDR3 length: 17 amino acids. Germline CDR1 is LGHNA and CDR2 is YSLEER. The CDR3, as DNA: TGCGCCAGCAGCCAAGATCTTCGCGGGGGGACCACCGGGGAGCTGTTTTTT. It translates to CASSQDLRGGTTGELFF.

This chain joins TRBV19 and TRBJ1-4, with a possible D match to TRBD1 (5 bases). Looked up from germline, CDR1 is LNHDA and CDR2 is SQIVND (reference sequence). The ends were cut back, 7 bases at V and 0 bases at J, with 12 bases in the middle. The CDR3 contains 15 residues. Here the CDR3 reads CASKGRGATNEKLFF. The CDR3 DNA is TGTGCCAGTAAGGGACGGGGGGCAACTAATGAAAAACTGTTTTTT.

This clone was seen once. This chain uses TRBV5-4 with TRBJ2-3, with 10 bases identical to TRBD2. V was pared by 4 bases and J by 4 bases, with 6 bases of the junction left unmatched. CDR1 and CDR2 from the germline V gene are SGHNT and YYREEE (reference sequence). The CDR3 is 15 amino acids. CDR3 sequence (DNA): TGTGCCAGCAGCCCTAGCGGGGGTGCCGCAGATACGCAGTATTTT. It codes for CASSPSGGAADTQYF.

V and J are TRBV18 and TRBJ2-7, with TRBD1 identical over 9 bases. Germline-derived CDR1 and CDR2 are KGHSH and LQKENI. CDR3 length equals 16 residues. The ends lost 4 bases at V and 5 bases at J; junction bases unmatched: 12. The CDR3 loop reads CASSQTGGRMRDEQYF. The DNA of the CDR3 is TGTGCCAGCTCACAAACAGGGGGCCGCATGAGAGACGAGCAGTACTTC. Based on the CDR3 plus reference TRBV18 and TRBJ2-7, the full variable domain is NAGVMQNPRHLVRRRGQEARLRCSPMKGHSHVYWYRQLPEEGLKFMVYLQKENIIDESGMPKERFSAEFPKEGPSILRIQQVVRGDSAAYFCASSQTGGRMRDEQYFGPGTRLTVT.

The chain is built from TRBV10-3 and TRBJ2-5; the match to TRBD2 covers 9 bases. This CDR3 comprises 14 residues. V shed 8 bases, J shed 4 bases, and the junction held 8 bases outside the gene matches. Germline loops: CDR1 ENHRY, CDR2 SYGVKD. CDR3 sequence (DNA): TGTGCCATCGGTTCAGCGGGGGGTTTAGAGACCCAGTACTTC. Translation gives CAIGSAGGLETQYF.